The clone carrying this T cell receptor beta chain was seen more than once but under ten times. What it binds is not known. Investigators sought sequencing depths of between 1 in 200,000 and 1 in 1 million T cells. Clones were sequenced by immunoSEQ multiplex PCR, and TCRdb holds only the in-frame ones, with some missing. The sample carries some 130,000 clones, about 70% recorded once. The sample is drawn from a study of cytotoxic CD8 clonotypes in ibrutinib-treated CLL. Study context: An average of around 250,000 productive templates and roughly 94,000 productive rearrangements was obtained per sample. General observations from the study: Clonality went higher at ibrutinib response and then dropped back toward baseline at progression. Public clonotypes, an uncommon group, contracted or remained stable on treatment.

Specimen: PBMCs, collected after 24 months of ibrutinib treatment. The source is a human donor with chronic lymphocytic leukemia.

The CDR3 protein is CASSQAGALLTGELFF. Written as DNA, the CDR3 is TGTGCCAGCAGCCAGGCGGGGGCCCTCCTCACCGGGGAGCTGTTTTTT. The V and J genes are TRBV7-9 and TRBJ2-2; D might be TRBD2 (7 bases). This CDR3 comprises 16 residues. The germline V gene encodes CDR1 SEHNR and CDR2 FQNEAQ (reference sequence). The ends were cut back, 5 bases at V and 4 bases at J, with 17 bases in the middle.